This T cell receptor beta chain was found in a study of blood T cell repertoires in COVID-19. The wider study: Acute-phase and convalescent COVID-19 samples originated in the United States, Italy and Spain. From T cells, B-cell-depleted T cells, or PBMCs came the material, which was cDNA or gDNA.

The CDR3 has 14 residues. The V gene end was trimmed by 4 bases and the J gene end by 5 bases; junction bases not matched to a gene: 5. Germline CDR1 is MNHEY and CDR2 is SMNVEV (reference sequence). Seattle-derived patients entered the study during active infection and were followed longitudinally. Source study methods: For nucleated cells, counts were estimated from reference gene primer amplification. Assay used: immunoSEQ multiplex PCR; TCRdb lists only in-frame clones, some missing. D and trimming were read from the DNA, whereas the V and J calls and clone size are those reported in that table. This sample has a few hundred thousand clones; 70% to 90% occur once, and the top ten carry 2.5% to 3.5%.

This TCR derives from a woman aged 30 to 39 with COVID-19, enrolled during active disease. The sequencing sample was made of peripheral blood. The chain links TRBV27 to TRBJ1-5, with 7 bases aligning to TRBD1. The CDR3 is CASSYRDSDQPQHF. CDR3 DNA sequence: TGTGCCAGCAGTTACCGGGACAGTGATCAGCCCCAGCATTTT.